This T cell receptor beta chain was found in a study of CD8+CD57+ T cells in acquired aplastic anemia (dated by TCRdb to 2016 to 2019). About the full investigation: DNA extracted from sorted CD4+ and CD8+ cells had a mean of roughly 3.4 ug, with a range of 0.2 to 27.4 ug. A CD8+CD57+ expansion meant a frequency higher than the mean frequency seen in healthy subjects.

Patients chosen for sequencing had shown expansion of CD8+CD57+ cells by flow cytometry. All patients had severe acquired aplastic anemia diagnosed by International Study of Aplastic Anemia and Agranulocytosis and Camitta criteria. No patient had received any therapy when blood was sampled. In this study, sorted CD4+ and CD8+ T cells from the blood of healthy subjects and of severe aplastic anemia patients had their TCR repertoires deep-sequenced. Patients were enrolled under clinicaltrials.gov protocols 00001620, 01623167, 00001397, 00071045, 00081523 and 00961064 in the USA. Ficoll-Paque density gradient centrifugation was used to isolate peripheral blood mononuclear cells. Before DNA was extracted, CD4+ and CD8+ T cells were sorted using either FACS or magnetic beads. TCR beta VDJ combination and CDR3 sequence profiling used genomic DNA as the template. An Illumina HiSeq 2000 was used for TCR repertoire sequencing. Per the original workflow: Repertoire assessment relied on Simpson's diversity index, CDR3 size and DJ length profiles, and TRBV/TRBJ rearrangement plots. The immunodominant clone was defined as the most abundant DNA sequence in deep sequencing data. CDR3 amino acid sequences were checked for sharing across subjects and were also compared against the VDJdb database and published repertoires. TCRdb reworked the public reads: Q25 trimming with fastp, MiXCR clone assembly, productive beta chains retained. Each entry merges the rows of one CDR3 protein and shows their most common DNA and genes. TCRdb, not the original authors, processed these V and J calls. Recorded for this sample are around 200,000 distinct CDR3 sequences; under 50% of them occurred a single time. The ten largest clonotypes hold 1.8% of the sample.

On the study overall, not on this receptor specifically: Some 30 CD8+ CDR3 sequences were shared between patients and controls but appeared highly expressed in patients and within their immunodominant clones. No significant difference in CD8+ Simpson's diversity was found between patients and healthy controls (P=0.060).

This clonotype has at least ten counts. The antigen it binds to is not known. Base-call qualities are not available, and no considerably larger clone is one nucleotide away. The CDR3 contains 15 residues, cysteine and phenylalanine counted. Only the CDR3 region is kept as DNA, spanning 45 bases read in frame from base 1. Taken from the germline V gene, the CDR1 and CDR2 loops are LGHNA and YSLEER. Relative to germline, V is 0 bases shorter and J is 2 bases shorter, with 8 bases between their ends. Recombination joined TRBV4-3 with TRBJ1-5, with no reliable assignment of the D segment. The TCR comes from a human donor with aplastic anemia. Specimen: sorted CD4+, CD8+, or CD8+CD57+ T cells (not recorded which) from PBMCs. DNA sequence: TGCGCCAGCAGCCAAGACCCCCGGGGCAATCAGCCCCAGCATTTT. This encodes CASSQDPRGNQPQHF.